This T cell receptor (beta chain) originates from a study of cytomegalovirus exposure and HLA in healthy donors. V lost 6 bases, J lost 0 bases, and 6 bases lay in between. Germline loops: CDR1 MNHNY, CDR2 SVGAGI (reference sequence). CDR3 length equals 12 residues. 13 Jbeta primers and 60 Vbeta primers were used for the PCR. Using immunoSEQ multiplex PCR, the repertoire was profiled, and TCRdb retains in-frame clones only, with some absent. Of 160,000 or so clones in the sample, 70% to 80% were seen once. This clonotype was sampled from a man aged 45-60 years in good health and CMV-seropositive. What was sequenced was PBMCs. This rearrangement joins TRBV6-6 to TRBJ2-7; D not resolved. This CDR3 is CASSPVSYEQYF. The CDR3 nucleotides read TGTGCCAGCAGCCCCGTCTCCTACGAGCAGTACTTC.